This is a list of T cell receptor beta chains from one sample in a study of T cells in Graves' hyperthyroidism and ophthalmopathy. TCRdb re-analysed the multiplex PCR reads in MiXCR, keeping a single row per CDR3 protein. The table has 750,000 to 900,000 distinct CDR3 sequences, approximately 40% seen once. The sequencing sample was made of blood. The receptors come from a man aged 18 to 29 with Graves' hyperthyroidism. CDR3s include the opening cysteine and the closing phenylalanine or tryptophan. Each record gives: J gene, V gene, CDR3 protein.

J: TRBJ2-5; V: TRBV29-1; CDR3: CSVGGSGTSVRQTQYF
J: TRBJ1-3; V: TRBV2; CDR3: CASRRTGNMNTIYF
J: TRBJ2-7; V: TRBV7-2; CDR3: CASSLTRNHEQYF
J: TRBJ2-2; V: TRBV5-1; CDR3: CASSLAVLQLTGELFF
J: TRBJ2-7; V: TRBV6-5; CDR3: CASSYLGDRVYF
J: TRBJ1-5; V: TRBV19; CDR3: CASSLGWMNQPQHF
J: TRBJ2-7; V: TRBV11-2; CDR3: CASSLTRTSYEQYF
J: TRBJ1-1; V: TRBV19; CDR3: CASSIGLEGPEAFF
J: TRBJ1-6; V: TRBV7-2; CDR3: CASSPSIGGQGAYNSPLHF
J: TRBJ1-5; V: TRBV5-1; CDR3: CASSAGTGPSNQPQHF
J: TRBJ2-2; V: TRBV29-1; CDR3: CSAAGGEANTGELFF
J: TRBJ1-1; V: TRBV20-1; CDR3: CSARGQGATLTPNTEAFF
J: TRBJ1-6; V: TRBV20-1; CDR3: CSARGLGGPNNSPLHF
J: TRBJ1-1; V: TRBV11-2; CDR3: CASSFAQVKDTEVFF
J: TRBJ2-5; V: TRBV15; CDR3: CATSRDRAVVLAGAGETQYF
J: TRBJ2-7; V: TRBV2; CDR3: CASVTGTGGDEQYF
J: TRBJ1-1; V: TRBV7-9; CDR3: CASSKQANTEALF
J: TRBJ1-3; V: TRBV7-6; CDR3: CASSLVGVGDTIYF
J: TRBJ1-1; V: TRBV6-5; CDR3: CASSLDTLALNTEAFF
J: TRBJ2-5; V: TRBV20-1; CDR3: CSAAPGLAGGLRETQYF
J: TRBJ1-5; V: TRBV20-1; CDR3: CSARKTWEQPQHF
J: TRBJ2-7; V: TRBV12-3/TRBV12-4; CDR3: CASSRLAGAEQYF
J: TRBJ1-6; V: TRBV2; CDR3: CASSPLGRNSPLHF
J: TRBJ1-6; V: TRBV10-2; CDR3: CASSESRDSPLHF
J: TRBJ2-7; V: TRBV4-1; CDR3: CASSQSGGEQYF
J: TRBJ1-1; V: TRBV7-2; CDR3: CASSSERGFELNTEAFF
J: TRBJ2-7; V: TRBV10-3; CDR3: CANNGGNGEQYF
J: TRBJ2-7; V: TRBV9; CDR3: CASSVEGVYEQYF
J: TRBJ1-3; V: TRBV7-2; CDR3: CASSQERVSGNTIYF
J: TRBJ1-2; V: TRBV7-9; CDR3: CASSLDGTVGEDGYTF
J: TRBJ2-6; V: TRBV15; CDR3: CATKGISGANVLTF
J: TRBJ1-4; V: TRBV29-1; CDR3: CSVEGVGGTEKLFF
J: TRBJ2-7; V: TRBV20-1; CDR3: CSARDPGTSGSPYEQYF
J: TRBJ1-5; V: TRBV5-1; CDR3: CASSLTGGPNQPQHF
J: TRBJ2-7; V: TRBV7-9; CDR3: CATSGAVYEQYF
J: TRBJ2-5; V: TRBV29-1; CDR3: CSDPGRQETQYF
J: TRBJ1-5; V: TRBV12-3/TRBV12-4; CDR3: CASSPAQSNQPQHF
J: TRBJ2-7; V: TRBV6-6; CDR3: CASSYSMSQVTYEQYF
J: TRBJ2-5; V: TRBV2; CDR3: CASSEALGLETQYF
J: TRBJ1-2; V: TRBV19; CDR3: CASTTDPVGGRGYTF
J: TRBJ1-5; V: TRBV6-1; CDR3: CASSYGSSNQPQHF
J: NA; V: TRBV7-2; CDR3: CASSRRNEQFF
J: TRBJ2-3; V: TRBV10-2; CDR3: CASRSSGGADTQYF
J: TRBJ1-6; V: TRBV2; CDR3: CASSDHTGEGRSSPLHF
J: TRBJ2-6; V: TRBV6-2/TRBV6-3; CDR3: CASRAGLASGANVLTF
J: TRBJ1-4; V: TRBV5-6; CDR3: CASSPDRGGEKLLF
J: TRBJ1-6; V: TRBV6-5; CDR3: CASSYSRSPSSYNSPLHF
J: TRBJ1-1; V: TRBV29-1; CDR3: CSVSGGVEAFF
J: TRBJ2-7; V: TRBV7-2; CDR3: CASSFRTGWYEQYF
J: TRBJ1-6; V: TRBV20-1; CDR3: CSARDGGLAPLHF
J: TRBJ2-5; V: TRBV7-8; CDR3: CASSSLGGQETQYF
J: TRBJ1-2; V: TRBV20-1; CDR3: CSAEGAIRDRGNGYTF
J: TRBJ1-2; V: TRBV6-1; CDR3: CASSQGEASFYGYTF